A selection of T cell receptor beta chains follows, all from one sample in a study of glioma-infiltrating T cells. TCRdb redid the calling of the multiplex PCR reads with MiXCR, one entry per CDR3 protein. The repertoire has approximately 110,000 distinct CDR3 sequences, roughly 20% of them found once; the top ten carry roughly 15%. Material for sequencing was glioma tissue, nonneoplastic brain tissue, or PBMCs (not recorded which). The receptors were gathered from a human donor with low-grade glioma or glioblastoma, undergoing nonglioma brain surgery, or in good health (not recorded which). Both conserved end residues are part of each CDR3. D genes are given only for firm matches. Clone size, where shown, is once, few, many, or a class for clones that have expanded.

TRBV12-3/TRBV12-4	TRBD2	many	TRBJ2-7	TGTGCCAGCAGTTCCGGACTAGCGGAACCTTACGAGCAGTACTTC	CASSSGLAEPYEQYF
TRBV12-3/TRBV12-4	NA	NA	TRBJ2-3	TGTGCCAGCAGTTTTTCGCCTACGCAGTATTTT	CASSFSPTQYF
TRBV27	NA	many	TRBJ2-1	TGTGCCAGCAGTTTTCAATTGGGACTTGGCAATGAGCAGTTCTTC	CASSFQLGLGNEQFF
TRBV5-1	TRBD2	few	TRBJ2-1	TGCGCCAGCAGCTTGGGAGGACTAGCGGGAGGGAACTCCTACAATGAGCAGTTCTTC	CASSLGGLAGGNSYNEQFF
TRBV27	NA	NA	TRBJ1-5	TGTGCCAGCAGTTTAGGGTGGGTTTGCAATCAGCCCCAGCATTTT	CASSLGWVCNQPQHF
TRBV12-3/TRBV12-4	TRBD1	many	TRBJ2-5	TGTGCCAGCAGTCCCCCCGGGACAGGGTCTAGGGGGACCCAGTACTTC	CASSPPGTGSRGTQYF
TRBV7-2	TRBD2	many	TRBJ2-5	TGTGCCAGCAGTTTAAATAGCGGGAGAAGCCAAGAGACCCAGTACTTC	CASSLNSGRSQETQYF
TRBV4-3	NA	NA	TRBJ2-1	TGCGCCAGCAGACAATATAAAGTACTTTACAATGAGCAGTTCTTC	CASRQYKVLYNEQFF
TRBV19	NA	few	TRBJ1-5	TGTGCCAGTAGTATTGCGGGAGAAGGCAATCAGCCCCAGCATTTT	CASSIAGEGNQPQHF
TRBV6-7	NA	many	TRBJ2-7	TGTGCCAGCAGTCGCCGGGCAGGTGGTTCCTACGAGCAGTACTTC	CASSRRAGGSYEQYF
TRBV5-1	NA	NA	TRBJ2-7	TGCGCCAGCAGCTACGCTCTAGGCTACGAGCAGTACTTC	CASSYALGYEQYF
TRBV29-1	TRBD1	NA	TRBJ2-7	TGCAGCGTTCCCGGACAGGGTCTGGCCTACGAGCAGTACTTC	CSVPGQGLAYEQYF
TRBV6-1	TRBD1	NA	TRBJ2-7	TGTGCCAGCATAAGGACAGGGAGACCCTACGAGCAGTACTTC	CASIRTGRPYEQYF
TRBV30	NA	NA	TRBJ2-5	TGTGACTGGAGTGGGGGAACAGGGATACAAGAGACCCAGTACTTC	CDWSGGTGIQETQYF
TRBV5-1	NA	many	TRBJ2-7	TGCGCCAGCAGCCTTGGACAGCGATACTACGAGCAGTACTTC	CASSLGQRYYEQYF
TRBV7-9	NA	many	TRBJ2-3	TGTGCCAGCAGCGAAGAAGATACGCAGTATTTT	CASSEEDTQYF
TRBV20-1	TRBD1	many	TRBJ1-1	TGCAGTGCTGTTAAGGGGGCGGAGGAAGCTTTCTTT	CSAVKGAEEAFF
TRBV7-2	NA	many	TRBJ1-4	TGTGCCAGCAGCTTAGGTCGGGGGGCTGGGGAAAAACTGTTTTTT	CASSLGRGAGEKLFF
TRBV6-2/TRBV6-3	NA	many	TRBJ2-1	TGTGCCAGCAGTTACGGAGGGGGAGTAAGTGAGCAGTTCTTC	CASSYGGGVSEQFF
TRBV19	TRBD1	many	TRBJ2-1	TGTGCCAGTAGTCCCGGGACAGGGAATTTGTATGAGCAGTTCTTC	CASSPGTGNLYEQFF
TRBV11-1	TRBD2	few	TRBJ2-7	TGTGCCAGCAGCTTTAGCGGGAGCGAGTACGAGCAGTACTTC	CASSFSGSEYEQYF